The rows below give T cell receptor beta chains drawn from one sample of a study of CXCR3 chemokines and chemotherapy response in bladder cancer. TCRdb fed the PCR reads into MiXCR, producing one record per CDR3 protein. Of roughly 8,000 distinct CDR3 sequences in the sample, around 13% were seen once. This sample was taken from a patient whose treatment included neoadjuvant chemotherapy. Receptors originate from a human donor with bladder cancer that responded to neoadjuvant chemotherapy. Both conserved end residues are part of each CDR3. The order of the fields is V gene, clone size, J gene, D gene, CDR3 DNA, CDR3 protein. A D gene is named only where the DNA matches it firmly. Clone size, where shown, is once, few, many, or a class for clones that have expanded.

V: TRBV14
size: once
J: TRBJ2-3
D: .
DNA: TGTGCCAGCAGCCAAGATCTGGATACAGATACGCAGTATTTT
CDR3: CASSQDLDTDTQYF

V: TRBV7-9
size: many
J: TRBJ2-7
D: TRBD1
DNA: TGTGCCAGCAGCCAAACCTCCGGGACAGGGTTATACGAGCAGTACTTC
CDR3: CASSQTSGTGLYEQYF

V: TRBV20-1
size: many
J: TRBJ2-1
D: .
DNA: TGCAGTGCTAGGTGGGGGACCAGCTCCTACAATGAGCAGTTCTTC
CDR3: CSARWGTSSYNEQFF

V: TRBV20-1
size: .
J: TRBJ2-7
D: TRBD1
DNA: TGCAGTGCTTCGACAGGGGGCAATTCCGAGCAGTACTTC
CDR3: CSASTGGNSEQYF

V: TRBV19
size: many
J: TRBJ2-5
D: .
DNA: TGTGCCAGTAGTACCCCGGGACGACAAGAGACCCAGTACTTC
CDR3: CASSTPGRQETQYF

V: TRBV7-9
size: many
J: TRBJ1-1
D: TRBD1
DNA: TGTGCCAGCAGCACCCTCCCGGGACAGGGAGGTGCGAACACTGAAGCTTTCTTT
CDR3: CASSTLPGQGGANTEAFF

V: TRBV19
size: many
J: TRBJ1-6
D: .
DNA: TGTGCCAGTAGTACCCATATGGCAGCGATCAATTCACCCCTCCACTTT
CDR3: CASSTHMAAINSPLHF

V: TRBV7-9
size: medium-sized
J: TRBJ1-2
D: TRBD1
DNA: TGTGCCAGCAGCTTATTGACAGGGGACTATGGCTACACCTTC
CDR3: CASSLLTGDYGYTF

V: TRBV6-1
size: large
J: TRBJ2-1
D: TRBD2
DNA: TGTGCCAGCAGGGGGAGTTGGAGCGGGGTGTACAATGAGCAGTTCTTC
CDR3: CASRGSWSGVYNEQFF

V: TRBV29-1
size: medium-sized
J: TRBJ1-2
D: TRBD1
DNA: TGCAGCGTTGAAGGGACAGGGAGAAGTGGCTACACCTTC
CDR3: CSVEGTGRSGYTF

V: TRBV12-3/TRBV12-4
size: many
J: TRBJ1-2
D: .
DNA: TGTGCCAGCTCAGCATCGTTGGTTGGCTACACCTTC
CDR3: CASSASLVGYTF

V: TRBV6-2/TRBV6-3
size: many
J: TRBJ1-1
D: TRBD1
DNA: TGTGCCAGCAGTTCGGGACAGGTGAACACTGAAGCTTTCTTT
CDR3: CASSSGQVNTEAFF

V: TRBV6-6
size: medium-sized
J: TRBJ2-5
D: TRBD1
DNA: TGTGCCAGCAGCGTCGACAGGGGGCAAGAGACCCAGTACTTC
CDR3: CASSVDRGQETQYF

V: TRBV20-1
size: .
J: TRBJ2-2
D: TRBD2
DNA: TGCAGTGCTAGAGACCCTAGCGGGGGGGTGAAAACCGGGGAGCTGTTTTTT
CDR3: CSARDPSGGVKTGELFF

V: TRBV7-9
size: .
J: TRBJ1-2
D: .
DNA: TGTGCCAGCAGTCGGGCCAGGGGCACTGGCTACACCTTC
CDR3: CASSRARGTGYTF

V: TRBV10-3
size: many
J: TRBJ1-1
D: .
DNA: TGTGCCATCAGAGGGGACCCAGGGACTGAAGCTTTCTTT
CDR3: CAIRGDPGTEAFF

V: TRBV6-6
size: medium-sized
J: TRBJ2-7
D: .
DNA: TGTGCCAGCAGTTTGGTGCAGGTCTCCTACGAGCAGTACTTC
CDR3: CASSLVQVSYEQYF

V: TRBV6-5
size: many
J: TRBJ1-5
D: .
DNA: TGTGCCAGCAGCACAGTAAGCAATCAGCCCCAGCATTTT
CDR3: CASSTVSNQPQHF

V: TRBV30
size: many
J: TRBJ2-7
D: .
DNA: TGTGCCAGCAACCGAGGAGGATACGAGCAGTACTTC
CDR3: CASNRGGYEQYF

V: TRBV6-5
size: .
J: TRBJ1-4
D: TRBD1
DNA: TGTGCCAGCAGTTACTCGAAGGCAGGGGGTTATGAAAAACTGTTTTTT
CDR3: CASSYSKAGGYEKLFF

V: TRBV19
size: medium-sized
J: TRBJ1-1
D: .
DNA: TGTGCCAGTACCCTTAACACGGGGTGGCCTGAAGCTTTCTTT
CDR3: CASTLNTGWPEAFF

V: TRBV20-1
size: many
J: TRBJ2-1
D: TRBD2
DNA: TGCAGTGCTATGGCGGGGGGGCTCAATGAGCAGTTCTTC
CDR3: CSAMAGGLNEQFF

V: TRBV19
size: many
J: TRBJ1-1
D: .
DNA: TGTGCCAGTAGTATTGAGGGGACTGAAGCTTTCTTT
CDR3: CASSIEGTEAFF

V: TRBV19
size: medium-sized
J: TRBJ2-1
D: TRBD1
DNA: TGTGCCAGTAGTAACAGGGGAAACTACAATGAGCAGTTCTTC
CDR3: CASSNRGNYNEQFF

V: TRBV11-2
size: many
J: TRBJ2-1
D: TRBD1
DNA: TGTGCCAGCAGCTTAGGGAGACAGGGGTACAATGAGCAGTTCTTC
CDR3: CASSLGRQGYNEQFF

V: TRBV7-9
size: many
J: TRBJ1-1
D: .
DNA: TGTGCCAGCAGCCTGACAGATGACACTGAAGCTTTCTTT
CDR3: CASSLTDDTEAFF

V: TRBV29-1
size: medium-sized
J: TRBJ1-1
D: TRBD1
DNA: TGCAGCGCACAGGGACAGACAAACACTGAAGCTTTCTTT
CDR3: CSAQGQTNTEAFF

V: TRBV6-6
size: medium-sized
J: TRBJ1-1
D: .
DNA: TGTGCCAGCAGGCCAGGGAAGGACACTGAAGCTTTCTTT
CDR3: CASRPGKDTEAFF

V: TRBV13
size: many
J: TRBJ2-5
D: TRBD2
DNA: TGTGCCAGCAGCTTCGGACTAGCGGGGGGAGAGACCCAGTACTTC
CDR3: CASSFGLAGGETQYF

V: TRBV29-1
size: medium-sized
J: TRBJ2-1
D: .
DNA: TGCAGCGTTTCACCTAGCAGCAATGAGCAGTTCTTC
CDR3: CSVSPSSNEQFF

V: TRBV7-9
size: .
J: TRBJ2-1
D: TRBD2
DNA: TGTGCCAGCAGCGATACTAGCGGGGGGGTTTACAATGAGCAGTTCTTC
CDR3: CASSDTSGGVYNEQFF

V: TRBV29-1
size: many
J: TRBJ2-3
D: TRBD2
DNA: TGCAGCGGTGACTCCGGGACTAGCGGGGCCCATACGCAGTATTTT
CDR3: CSGDSGTSGAHTQYF

V: TRBV20-1
size: many
J: TRBJ2-7
D: TRBD2
DNA: TGCAGTGCTACCGGGGGGGACTACTACGAGCAGTACTTC
CDR3: CSATGGDYYEQYF

V: TRBV19
size: many
J: TRBJ1-3
D: TRBD1
DNA: TGTGCCAGTAGTATCGCTCGGGACAGCTCTGGAAACACCATATATTTT
CDR3: CASSIARDSSGNTIYF

V: TRBV19
size: many
J: TRBJ2-2
D: .
DNA: TGTGCCAGTAGTGATCCCCGGGGGCGCGGGATCGGGGAGCTGTTTTTT
CDR3: CASSDPRGRGIGELFF

V: TRBV19
size: few
J: TRBJ2-1
D: .
DNA: TGTGCCAGTAGTATAGGCGTTAATGAGCAGTTCTTC
CDR3: CASSIGVNEQFF

V: TRBV18
size: many
J: TRBJ2-3
D: .
DNA: TGTGCCAGCTCACCACCCTCTCGGAGAGATACGCAGTATTTT
CDR3: CASSPPSRRDTQYF

V: TRBV29-1
size: many
J: TRBJ2-5
D: .
DNA: TGCAGCGTTACGAGGTTTCGTCAAGAGACCCAGTACTTC
CDR3: CSVTRFRQETQYF

V: TRBV6-1
size: .
J: TRBJ1-6
D: .
DNA: TGTGCCAGCAGTACCGGGGGGACACCAAGCTCACCCCTCCACTTT
CDR3: CASSTGGTPSSPLHF

V: TRBV18
size: few
J: TRBJ2-3
D: .
DNA: TGTGCCAGCCTTTTGTGGGCGGTAGGGAGAGATACGCAGTATTTT
CDR3: CASLLWAVGRDTQYF

V: TRBV24-1
size: many
J: TRBJ2-7
D: TRBD2
DNA: TGTGCCACCAGTGAAGCTCCTAGCGGGGCCTACGAGCAGTACTTC
CDR3: CATSEAPSGAYEQYF

V: TRBV18
size: .
J: TRBJ2-5
D: TRBD1
DNA: TGTGCCAGCTCACCACCAGGGGGCAAGCTTCAGACCCAGTACTTC
CDR3: CASSPPGGKLQTQYF

V: TRBV18
size: many
J: TRBJ2-7
D: TRBD1
DNA: TGTGCCAGCTCACCACGGCAGACAGGGACCGACGAGCAGTACTTC
CDR3: CASSPRQTGTDEQYF

V: TRBV12-3/TRBV12-4
size: many
J: TRBJ1-2
D: .
DNA: TGTGCCAGCAGTCGTACAGGGAGCCCCCTTTATGGCTACACCTTC
CDR3: CASSRTGSPLYGYTF

V: TRBV7-9
size: many
J: TRBJ2-3
D: .
DNA: TGTGCCAGCAGCCCAAGCGGATCTAGCACAGATACGCAGTATTTT
CDR3: CASSPSGSSTDTQYF

V: TRBV12-3/TRBV12-4
size: many
J: TRBJ1-5
D: TRBD1
DNA: TGTGCCAGCAGTTTAGCGGGACAGGACAATCAGCCCCAGCATTTT
CDR3: CASSLAGQDNQPQHF